This T cell receptor beta chain was sequenced in a study of blood T cell repertoires in COVID-19. Background on the study: Whether acute or convalescent, the COVID-19 samples came from the United States, Italy and Spain. Sample material is recorded as cDNA or gDNA derived from T cells, B-cell-depleted T cells, or PBMCs.

The V and J ends lost 3 bases and 3 bases respectively, with 12 bases between them. The germline CDR1 and CDR2 sequences are DFQATT and SNEGSKA (reference sequence). CDR3 length: 14 amino acids. In the original workflow: From reference gene primer amplification, estimates of nucleated cell counts were derived. Using immunoSEQ multiplex PCR, the repertoire was profiled, and TCRdb retains in-frame clones only, with some absent. The V and J calls and the clone size are those of that table, but D and trimming were determined from the DNA. The sample carries a few hundred thousand clones, around nine tenths recorded once.

The sequenced sample consisted of peripheral blood. This chain joins TRBV20-1 and TRBJ2-1; a weak D match, TRBD1 (5 bases). The receptor comes from a human donor in a cohort sampled during active COVID-19. CDR3 nucleotides: TGCAGTGCTAGTAAGGGGTCAATCTACAATGAGCAGTTCTTC. This gives the protein CSASKGSIYNEQFF.